The clone carrying this T cell receptor beta chain occurred many times. This sample is part of a study of T-cell memory formation after mild COVID-19. Trimming left V 1 base short and J 4 bases short, with 17 bases between. The CDR3 is 15 residues long. In germline, CDR1 is DFQATT, CDR2 SNEGSKA (reference sequence). The 5'RACE method, run with constant-segment primers, produced TCR alpha and TCR beta cDNA libraries (carrying sample barcodes and UMIs). TCRdb re-analysed the 5' RACE reads in MiXCR, keeping a single row per CDR3 protein. There are hundreds of thousands of distinct CDR3 sequences in the sample; less than 25% occur only once, and under 8.5% lies in the top ten.

This sequence originates from an adult woman who had mild COVID-19 (a few samples of this study predate the infection). Cell type and time point are not known. Material for sequencing was PBMCs or a T cell subset sorted from them (not recorded which). J is TRBJ2-7 and V is TRBV20-1; D call uncertain. CDR3 in amino acids: CSARGFGPDTYEQYF. The CDR3 coding sequence is TGCAGTGCTAGAGGATTTGGGCCAGATACTTACGAGCAGTACTTC.